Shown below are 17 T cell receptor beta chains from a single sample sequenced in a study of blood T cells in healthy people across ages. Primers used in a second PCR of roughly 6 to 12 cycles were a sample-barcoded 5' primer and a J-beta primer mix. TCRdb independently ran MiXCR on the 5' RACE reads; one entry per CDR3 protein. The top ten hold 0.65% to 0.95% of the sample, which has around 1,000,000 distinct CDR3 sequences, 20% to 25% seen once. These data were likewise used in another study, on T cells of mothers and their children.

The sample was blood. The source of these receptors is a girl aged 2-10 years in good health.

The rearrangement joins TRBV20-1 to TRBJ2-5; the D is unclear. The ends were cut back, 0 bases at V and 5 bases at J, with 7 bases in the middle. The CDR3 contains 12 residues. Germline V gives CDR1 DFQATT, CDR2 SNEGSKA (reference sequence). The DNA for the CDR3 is TGCAGTGCTAGAGATTTAAGCGAGACCCAGTACTTC. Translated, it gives CSARDLSETQYF.

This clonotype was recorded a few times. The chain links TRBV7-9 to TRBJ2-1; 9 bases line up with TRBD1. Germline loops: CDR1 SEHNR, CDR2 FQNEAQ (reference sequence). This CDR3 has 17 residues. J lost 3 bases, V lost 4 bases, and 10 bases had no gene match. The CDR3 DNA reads TGTGCCAGCAGCTCCTTGGGGGGACAGGGACACTACAATGAGCAGTTCTTC. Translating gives CASSSLGGQGHYNEQFF. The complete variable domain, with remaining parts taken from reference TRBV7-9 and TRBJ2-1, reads DTGVSQNPRHKITKRGQNVTFRCDPISEHNRLYWYRQTLGQGPEFLTYFQNEAQLEKSRLLSDRFSAERPKGSFSTLEIQRTEQGDSAMYLCASSSLGGQGHYNEQFFGPGTRLTVL.

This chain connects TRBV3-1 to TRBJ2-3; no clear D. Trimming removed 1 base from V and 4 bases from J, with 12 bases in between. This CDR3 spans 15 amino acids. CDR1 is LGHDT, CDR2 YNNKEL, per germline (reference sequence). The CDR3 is CASSQVTPRADTQYF. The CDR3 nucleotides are TGTGCCAGCAGCCAAGTGACACCCCGCGCAGATACGCAGTATTTT.

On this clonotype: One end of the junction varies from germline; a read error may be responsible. The CDR3 DNA is TGTGCCACCCAAGGGACAGAGAACAATGAGCAGTCCTTC. It yields the protein CATQGTENNEQSF. The chain joins TRBV24-1 to TRBJ2-1; 7 nucleotides agree with TRBD1. This CDR3 comprises 13 residues. Germline loops: CDR1 KGHDR, CDR2 SFDVKD.

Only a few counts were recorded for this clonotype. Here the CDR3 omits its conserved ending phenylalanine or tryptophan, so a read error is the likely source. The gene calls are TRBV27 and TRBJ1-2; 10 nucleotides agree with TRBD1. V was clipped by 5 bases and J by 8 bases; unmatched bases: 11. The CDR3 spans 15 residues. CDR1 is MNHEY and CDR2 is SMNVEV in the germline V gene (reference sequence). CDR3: CASSPMTGGSGGYTL. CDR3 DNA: TGTGCCAGCAGTCCGATGACAGGGGGCAGCGGCGGCTACACCCTC.

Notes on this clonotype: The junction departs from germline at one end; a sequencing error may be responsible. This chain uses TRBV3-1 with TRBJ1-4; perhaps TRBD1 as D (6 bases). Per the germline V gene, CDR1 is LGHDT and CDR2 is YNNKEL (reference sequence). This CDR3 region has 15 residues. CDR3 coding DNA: TGTGCCAGCAGCCAAGATCACAGGGTGGAGGAAAAACTGTTCTTT. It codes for CASSQDHRVEEKLFF.

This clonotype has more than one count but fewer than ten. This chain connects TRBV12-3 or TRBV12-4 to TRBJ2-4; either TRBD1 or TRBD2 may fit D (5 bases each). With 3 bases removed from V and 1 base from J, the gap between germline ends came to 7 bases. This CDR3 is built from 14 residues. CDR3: CASSFWGAKNIQYF. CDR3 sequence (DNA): TGTGCCAGCAGTTTTTGGGGGGCCAAAAACATTCAGTACTTC.

DNA of the CDR3: TGTGCCAGCAGGCGACTCAGGAGCTCCTACAATGAGCAGTTCTTC. Amino acid sequence: CASRRLRSSYNEQFF. The gene calls are TRBV11-2 and TRBJ2-1, with D hard to call. The CDR3 covers 15 residues. The germline gives CDR1 SGHAT, CDR2 FQNNGV. V was trimmed by 6 bases and J by 0 bases, leaving 12 bases between them.

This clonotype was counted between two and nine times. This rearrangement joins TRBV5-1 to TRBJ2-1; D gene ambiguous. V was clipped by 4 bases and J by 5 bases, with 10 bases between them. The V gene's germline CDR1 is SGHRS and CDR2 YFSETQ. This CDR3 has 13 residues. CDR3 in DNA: TGCGCCAGCAGCGGAACTTTACACAATGAGCAGTTCTTC. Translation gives CASSGTLHNEQFF. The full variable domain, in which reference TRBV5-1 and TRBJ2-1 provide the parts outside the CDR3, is KAGVTQTPRYLIKTRGQQVTLSCSPISGHRSVSWYQQTPGQGLQFLFEYFSETQRNKGNFPGRFSGRQFSNSRSEMNVSTLELGDSALYLCASSGTLHNEQFFGPGTRLTVL.

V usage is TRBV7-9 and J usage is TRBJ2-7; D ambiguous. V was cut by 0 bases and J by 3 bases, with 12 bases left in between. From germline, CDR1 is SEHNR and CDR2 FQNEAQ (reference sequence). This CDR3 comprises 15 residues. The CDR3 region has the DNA TGTGCCAGCAGCTTAGCAGGGCTCTTGGACTACGAGCAGTACTTC. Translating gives CASSLAGLLDYEQYF.

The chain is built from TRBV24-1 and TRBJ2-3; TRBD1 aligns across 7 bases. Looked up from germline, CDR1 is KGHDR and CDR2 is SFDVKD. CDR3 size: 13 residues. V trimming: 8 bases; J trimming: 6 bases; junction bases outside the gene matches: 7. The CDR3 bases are TGTGCCACCACGGACCCCAGGGGGGATACGCAGTATTTT. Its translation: CATTDPRGDTQYF.

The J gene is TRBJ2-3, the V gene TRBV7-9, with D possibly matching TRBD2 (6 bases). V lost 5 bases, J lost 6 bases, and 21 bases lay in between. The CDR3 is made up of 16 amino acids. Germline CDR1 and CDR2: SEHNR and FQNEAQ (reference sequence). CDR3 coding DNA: TGTGCCAGCAGCCCGCTACTAGCCTCCAATGGGGATACGCAGTATTTT. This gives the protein CASSPLLASNGDTQYF.

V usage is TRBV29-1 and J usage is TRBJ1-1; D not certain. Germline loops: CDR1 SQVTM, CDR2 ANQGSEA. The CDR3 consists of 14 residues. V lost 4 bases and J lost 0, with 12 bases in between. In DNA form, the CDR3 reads TGCAGCGTTGGCCGGCGGCTCATGAACACTGAAGCTTTCTTT. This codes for CSVGRRLMNTEAFF. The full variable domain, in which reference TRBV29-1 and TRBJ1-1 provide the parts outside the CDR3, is SAVISQKPSRDICQRGTSLTIQCQVDSQVTMMFWYRQQPGQSLTLIATANQGSEATYESGFVIDKFPISRPNLTFSTLTVSNMSPEDSSIYLCSVGRRLMNTEAFFGQGTRLTVV.

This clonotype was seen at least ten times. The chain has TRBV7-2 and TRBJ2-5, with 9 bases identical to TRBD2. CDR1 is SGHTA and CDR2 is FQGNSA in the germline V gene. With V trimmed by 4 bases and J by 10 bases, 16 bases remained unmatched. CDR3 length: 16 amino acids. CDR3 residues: CASSSVIAGASKDQYF. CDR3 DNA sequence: TGTGCCAGCAGCTCAGTAATAGCGGGGGCCTCGAAAGACCAGTACTTC. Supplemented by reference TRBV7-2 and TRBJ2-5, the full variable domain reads GAGVSQSPSNKVTEKGKDVELRCDPISGHTALYWYRQSLGQGLEFLIYFQGNSAPDKSGLPSDRFSAERTGGSVSTLTIQRTQQEDSAVYLCASSSVIAGASKDQYFGPGTRLLVL.

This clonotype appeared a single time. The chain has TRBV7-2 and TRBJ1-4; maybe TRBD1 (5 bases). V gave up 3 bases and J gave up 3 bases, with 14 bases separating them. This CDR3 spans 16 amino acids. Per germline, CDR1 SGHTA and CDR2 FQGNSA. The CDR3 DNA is TGTGCCAGCAGCTTCCAGGGATCCACTCCTAATGAAAAACTGTTTTTT. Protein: CASSFQGSTPNEKLFF.

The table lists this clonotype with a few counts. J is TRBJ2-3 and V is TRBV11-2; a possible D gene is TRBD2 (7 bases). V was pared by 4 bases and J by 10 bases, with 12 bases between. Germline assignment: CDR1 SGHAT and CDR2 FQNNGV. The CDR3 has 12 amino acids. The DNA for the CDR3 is TGTGCCAGCAGCTCCCGCGGGGGCCCGCAGTATTTT. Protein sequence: CASSSRGGPQYF.

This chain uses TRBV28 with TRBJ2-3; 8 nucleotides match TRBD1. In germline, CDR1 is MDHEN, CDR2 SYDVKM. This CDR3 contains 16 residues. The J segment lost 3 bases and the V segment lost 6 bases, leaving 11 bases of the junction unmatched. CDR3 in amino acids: CASSFTDRGDTDTQYF. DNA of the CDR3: TGTGCCAGCAGCTTTACCGACAGGGGAGATACAGATACGCAGTATTTT.